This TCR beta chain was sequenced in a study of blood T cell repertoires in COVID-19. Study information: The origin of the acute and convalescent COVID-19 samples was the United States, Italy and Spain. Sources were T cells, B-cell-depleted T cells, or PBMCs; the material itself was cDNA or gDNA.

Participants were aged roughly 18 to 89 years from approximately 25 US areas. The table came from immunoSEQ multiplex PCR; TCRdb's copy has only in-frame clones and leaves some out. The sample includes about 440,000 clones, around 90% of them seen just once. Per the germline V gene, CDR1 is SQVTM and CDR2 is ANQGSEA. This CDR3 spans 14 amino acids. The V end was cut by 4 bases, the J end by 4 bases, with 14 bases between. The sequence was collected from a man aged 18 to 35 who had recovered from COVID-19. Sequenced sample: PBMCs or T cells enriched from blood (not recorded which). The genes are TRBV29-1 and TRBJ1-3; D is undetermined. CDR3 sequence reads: CSVVLRNLGNTIYF. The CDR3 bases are TGCAGCGTTGTCTTGCGGAATTTAGGAAACACCATATATTTT.